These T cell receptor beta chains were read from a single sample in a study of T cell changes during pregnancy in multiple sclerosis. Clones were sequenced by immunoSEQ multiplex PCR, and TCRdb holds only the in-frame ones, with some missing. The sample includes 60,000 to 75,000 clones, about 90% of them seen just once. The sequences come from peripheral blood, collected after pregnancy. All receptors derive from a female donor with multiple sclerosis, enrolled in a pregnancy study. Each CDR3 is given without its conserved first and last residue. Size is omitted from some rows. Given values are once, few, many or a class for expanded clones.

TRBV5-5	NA	ASSLDGRGRAEQY
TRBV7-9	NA	ASSLDRGPESSYNEQF
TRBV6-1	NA	ASSLTGISQPQH
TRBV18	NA	ASSNGAAGNTIY
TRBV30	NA	AWSEGISPLH
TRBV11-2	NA	ASSLDITGIDTQY
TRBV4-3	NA	ASSQDGRADNEQF
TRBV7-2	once	ASSQRERETQY
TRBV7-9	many	ASSLTGVDGYT
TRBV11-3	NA	ASSPGGGQGTYEQY
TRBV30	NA	AWSVARKEENIQY
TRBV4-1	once	ASSQDEAEPYEQY
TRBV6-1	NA	ASTQPGAHGGEQY
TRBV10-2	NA	ASRGGINTGELF
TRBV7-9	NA	ASSSPPVLEQF
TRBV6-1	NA	ASSVSGGLIEQY
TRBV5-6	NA	ASSLYGRGGYEQY
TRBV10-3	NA	AISETGGGREQY
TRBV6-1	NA	ASRPGQGVTYGYT
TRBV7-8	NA	ASSPTSGTRRRGVTYEQY
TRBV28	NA	ASSQYNEQF
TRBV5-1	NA	ASSRGTSGRGSGELF
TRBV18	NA	ASSDSRGHSYEQY
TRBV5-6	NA	ASSLGSSSYNSPLH
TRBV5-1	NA	ASSLGDLRDTEAF
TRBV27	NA	ASSFVTSEKTYEQY
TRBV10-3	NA	AISESMGGANTGELF
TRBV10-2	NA	ASTDRERNEQF
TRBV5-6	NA	ASSSLLAGGYNEQF
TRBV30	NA	ARGLAGANTGELF
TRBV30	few	AFGWTAEAF
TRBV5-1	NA	ASSLVTGKYEQY
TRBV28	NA	ASSLGGGGYGYT
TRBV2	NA	ASTFSGSGGEQY
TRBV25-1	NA	ARGLGFGYEQY
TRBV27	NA	ASSKASGGDTGELF
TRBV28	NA	ASSTSGTVSYNEQF
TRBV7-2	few	ASSPQTGAEAF